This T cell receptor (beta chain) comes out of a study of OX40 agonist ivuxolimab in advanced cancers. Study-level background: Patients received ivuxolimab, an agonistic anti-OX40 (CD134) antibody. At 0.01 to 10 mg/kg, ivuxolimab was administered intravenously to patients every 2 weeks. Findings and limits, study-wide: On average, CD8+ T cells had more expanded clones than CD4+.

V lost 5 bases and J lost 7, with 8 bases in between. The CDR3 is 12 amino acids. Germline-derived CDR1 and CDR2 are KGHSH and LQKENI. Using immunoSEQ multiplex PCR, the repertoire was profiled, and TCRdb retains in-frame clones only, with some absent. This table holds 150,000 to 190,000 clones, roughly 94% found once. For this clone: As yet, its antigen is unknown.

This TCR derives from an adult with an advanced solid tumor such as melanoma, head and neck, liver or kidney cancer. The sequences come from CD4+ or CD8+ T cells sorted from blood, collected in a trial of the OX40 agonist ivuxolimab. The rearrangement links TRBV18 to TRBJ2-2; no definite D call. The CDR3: CASSVRFGELFF. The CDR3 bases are TGTGCCAGCTCAGTCAGGTTCGGGGAGCTGTTTTTT.